These 6 T cell receptor beta chains came from one sample sequenced in a study of T cells expressing NK-cell markers. No DNA is given; TCRdb re-called the 5' RACE reads and lists each CDR3 protein once. This sample contains approximately 22,000 distinct CDR3 sequences. Sequenced material: blood T cells: a sorted CD56 or NKG2C T cell subset, CD4+ or CD8+ T cells, or bulk PBMC T cells (not recorded which). These receptors were collected from a man aged 18-69 years in good health.

This chain connects TRBV5-1 to TRBJ2-3; the TCRdb call, TRBD1, lacks DNA for checking. The CDR3 runs 14 residues. Germline V gene sequence: CDR1 SGHRS, CDR2 YFSETQ. This CDR3 reads CASSLGQGIDTQYF. Combining the CDR3 with reference TRBV5-1 and TRBJ2-3 gives the whole variable domain KAGVTQTPRYLIKTRGQQVTLSCSPISGHRSVSWYQQTPGQGLQFLFEYFSETQRNKGNFPGRFSGRQFSNSRSEMNVSTLELGDSALYLCASSLGQGIDTQYFGPGTRLTVL.

The rearrangement uses TRBV12-2 and TRBJ1-2; the D gene TCRdb calls, TRBD1, cannot be checked with no DNA. TRBV12-2 is a pseudogene. The CDR3 consists of 17 residues. The CDR3 loop reads CASRSPGQIPTGYGYTF.

The V gene is TRBV5-1, the J gene TRBJ1-3. The CDR3 spans 16 residues. The V gene's germline CDR1 is SGHRS and CDR2 YFSETQ. CDR3: CASSSGRGSSGNTIYF.

CDR3 in amino acids: CASSIANYNYGYTF. This chain joins TRBV19 and TRBJ1-2. Germline-derived CDR1 and CDR2 are LNHDA and SQIVND (reference sequence). The CDR3 consists of 14 residues.

V and J are TRBV12-3 or TRBV12-4 and TRBJ1-3. The length of the CDR3 is 13 residues. CDR3 sequence reads: CASSSNSGNTIYF.

The rearrangement uses TRBV20-1 and TRBJ1-1; the D call of TRBD1 rests on TCRdb alone, since no DNA is present to check it. CDR1 is DFQATT and CDR2 is SNEGSKA in the germline V gene (reference sequence). The CDR3 consists of 16 residues. The chain's CDR3 is CSARDEDRALSFEAFF.